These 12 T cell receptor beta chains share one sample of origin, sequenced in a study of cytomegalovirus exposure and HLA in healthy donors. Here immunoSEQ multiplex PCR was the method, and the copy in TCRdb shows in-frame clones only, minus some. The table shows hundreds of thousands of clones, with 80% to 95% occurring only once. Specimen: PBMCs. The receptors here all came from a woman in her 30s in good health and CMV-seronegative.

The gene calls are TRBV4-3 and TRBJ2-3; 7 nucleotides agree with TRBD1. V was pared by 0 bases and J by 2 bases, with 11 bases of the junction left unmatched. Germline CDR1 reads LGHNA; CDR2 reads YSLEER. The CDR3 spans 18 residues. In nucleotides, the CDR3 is TGCGCCAGCAGCCAAGAGCTGGGAGTAGGGGGCTCCACAGATACGCAGTATTTT. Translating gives CASSQELGVGGSTDTQYF.

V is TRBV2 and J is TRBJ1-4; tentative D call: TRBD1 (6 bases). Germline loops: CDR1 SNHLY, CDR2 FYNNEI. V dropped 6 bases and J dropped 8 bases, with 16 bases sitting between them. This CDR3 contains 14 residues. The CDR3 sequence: CASRETGRGEKLFF. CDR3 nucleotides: TGTGCCAGCAGGGAGACAGGCCGGGGCGAAAAACTGTTTTTT. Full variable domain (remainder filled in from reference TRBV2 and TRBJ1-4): EPEVTQTPSHQVTQMGQEVILRCVPISNHLYFYWYRQILGQKVEFLVSFYNNEISEKSEIFDDQFSVERPDGSNFTLKIRSTKLEDSAMYFCASRETGRGEKLFFGSGTQLSVL.

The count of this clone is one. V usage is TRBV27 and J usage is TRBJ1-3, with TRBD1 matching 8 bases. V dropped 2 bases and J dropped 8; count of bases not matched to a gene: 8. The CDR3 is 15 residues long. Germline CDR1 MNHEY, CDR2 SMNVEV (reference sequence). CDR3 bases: TGTGCCAGCAGTTTAGAGGGACAGGCCGGAGACACCATATATTTT. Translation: CASSLEGQAGDTIYF.

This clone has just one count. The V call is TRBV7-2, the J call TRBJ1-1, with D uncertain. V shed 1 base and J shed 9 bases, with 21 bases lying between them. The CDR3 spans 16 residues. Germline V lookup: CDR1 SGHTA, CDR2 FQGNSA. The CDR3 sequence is CASSLGLKAPTDKAFF. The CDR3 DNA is TGTGCCAGCAGCTTAGGACTTAAGGCTCCTACCGATAAAGCTTTCTTT.

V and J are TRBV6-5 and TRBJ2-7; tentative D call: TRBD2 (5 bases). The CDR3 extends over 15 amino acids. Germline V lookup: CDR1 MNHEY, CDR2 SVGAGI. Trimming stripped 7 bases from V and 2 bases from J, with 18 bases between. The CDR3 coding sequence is TGTGCCAGCACTACGGTGGGAGTGGCCCCCTACGAGCAGTACTTC. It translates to CASTTVGVAPYEQYF.

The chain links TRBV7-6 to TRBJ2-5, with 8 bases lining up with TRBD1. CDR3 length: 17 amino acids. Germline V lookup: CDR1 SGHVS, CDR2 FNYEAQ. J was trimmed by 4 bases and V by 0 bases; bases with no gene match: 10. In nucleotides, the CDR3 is TGTGCCAGCAGCTTAGCGTTGGGACAGGCCGTGGGAGAGACCCAGTACTTC. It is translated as CASSLALGQAVGETQYF.

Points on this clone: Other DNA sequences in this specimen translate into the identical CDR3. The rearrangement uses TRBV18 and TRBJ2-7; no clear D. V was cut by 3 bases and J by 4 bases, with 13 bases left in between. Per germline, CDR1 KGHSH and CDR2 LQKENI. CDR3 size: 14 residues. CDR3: CASSPGGSPYEQYF. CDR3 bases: TGTGCCAGCTCACCCGGTGGGTCGCCATACGAGCAGTACTTC.

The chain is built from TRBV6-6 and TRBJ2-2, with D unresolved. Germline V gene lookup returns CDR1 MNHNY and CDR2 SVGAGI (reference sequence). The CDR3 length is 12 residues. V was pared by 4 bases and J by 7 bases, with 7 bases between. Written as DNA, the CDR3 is TGTGCCAGCAGTTCATTAGGCGGGGAGCTGTTTTTT. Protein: CASSSLGGELFF.

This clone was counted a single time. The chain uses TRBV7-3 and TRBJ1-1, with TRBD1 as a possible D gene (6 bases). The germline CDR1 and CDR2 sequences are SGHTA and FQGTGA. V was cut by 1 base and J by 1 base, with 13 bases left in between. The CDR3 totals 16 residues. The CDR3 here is CASSLIGGAGNTEAFF. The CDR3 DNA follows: TGTGCCAGCAGCTTAATTGGGGGCGCGGGGAACACTGAAGCTTTCTTT.

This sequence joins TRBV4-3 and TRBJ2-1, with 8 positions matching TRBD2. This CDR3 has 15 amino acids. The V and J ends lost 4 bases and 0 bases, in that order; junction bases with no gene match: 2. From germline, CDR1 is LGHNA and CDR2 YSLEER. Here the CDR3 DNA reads TGCGCCAGCAGCCCGGGGGGGGTCTCCTACAATGAGCAGTTCTTC. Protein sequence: CASSPGGVSYNEQFF.

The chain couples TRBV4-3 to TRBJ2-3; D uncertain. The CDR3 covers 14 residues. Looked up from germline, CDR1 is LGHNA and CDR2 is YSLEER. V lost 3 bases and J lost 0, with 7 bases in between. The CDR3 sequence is CASSQDHSTDTQYF. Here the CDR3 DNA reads TGCGCCAGCAGCCAGGACCATAGCACAGATACGCAGTATTTT.

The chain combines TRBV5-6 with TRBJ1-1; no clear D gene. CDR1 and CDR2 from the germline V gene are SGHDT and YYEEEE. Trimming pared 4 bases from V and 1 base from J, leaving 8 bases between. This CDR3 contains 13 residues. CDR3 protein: CASSTSRNTEAFF. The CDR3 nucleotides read TGTGCCAGCAGCACTAGCAGGAACACTGAAGCTTTCTTT.